This TCR beta chain was sequenced during a study of response to subunit inactivated influenza vaccine (dated by TCRdb to about 2018). For the study in its entirety: To follow how T cells responded to a trivalent subunit inactivated influenza vaccine, the researchers relied on deep quantitative profiling of the T cell receptor repertoire.

Overall study results and their limits: The authors suggested that each seasonal influenza vaccination may recruit only a limited number of new T cells.

CDR3 length: 12 amino acids, cysteine to phenylalanine. Only the CDR3 DNA is retained, 36 bases long and in frame from the first base. The trim is 4 bases for V and 6 bases for J, with a gap of 11 bases between the germline ends. CDR1 DFQATT and CDR2 SNEGSKA are derived from the germline V gene (reference sequence). The library was made by RT-PCR. The sample was run on an Illumina HiSeq 2500. TCRdb applied fastp at Q25 and MiXCR to the public reads, then kept only in-frame beta chains. Every distinct CDR3 protein forms one entry, paired with its most common genes and DNA. In this sample the table shows hundreds of thousands of distinct CDR3 sequences, 15% to 20% of which occur a single time. The ten most abundant clones make up roughly 11% of the sample. On this clonotype: What antigen it recognizes has not been identified. No much larger clonotype is one base removed from it; base qualities were not supplied.

The sequencing used PBMCs from blood, collected about 5 days after vaccination. This clonotype originated in a man over 45 who received an inactivated influenza vaccine. Donor details come from another sample of the same person, matched by shared clones. This chain joins TRBV20-1 to TRBJ2-3; no confident D gene assignment can be made. The encoded CDR3 is CSAMRKHDTQYF. In nucleotides, the sequence is TGCAGTGCTATGAGAAAACATGATACGCAGTATTTT.